These T cell receptor beta chains were read from a single sample in a study of blood T cell repertoires in COVID-19. TCRdb's table, derived via immunoSEQ multiplex PCR, lists solely in-frame clones and lacks some. The sample holds 250,000 to 350,000 clones, 86% seen once. The specimen was peripheral blood. The source of these receptors is a woman aged 50 to 60 with acute or convalescent COVID-19. CDR3s include the opening cysteine and the closing phenylalanine or tryptophan. The D gene is left open where the match is weak. Only some rows state a clone size, as once, few, many or a class for expanded clones.

V gene: TRBV24-1
J gene: TRBJ1-4
D gene: NA
clone size: once
CDR3 protein: CATSDSRGGNEKLFF
CDR3 DNA: TGTGCCACCAGTGATTCACGGGGTGGTAATGAAAAACTGTTTTTT

V gene: TRBV18
J gene: TRBJ2-7
D gene: NA
clone size: NA
CDR3 protein: CASSLSSSYEQYF
CDR3 DNA: TGTGCCAGCTCACTCTCGAGCTCCTACGAGCAGTACTTC

V gene: TRBV6-5
J gene: TRBJ1-4
D gene: NA
clone size: NA
CDR3 protein: CASSYSGVGGQDLFF
CDR3 DNA: TGTGCCAGCAGTTACTCGGGCGTTGGGGGCCAGGACCTGTTTTTT

V gene: TRBV5-6
J gene: TRBJ2-7
D gene: NA
clone size: once
CDR3 protein: CASSLSSPYEQYF
CDR3 DNA: TGTGCCAGCAGCTTATCCTCCCCCTACGAGCAGTACTTC

V gene: TRBV19
J gene: TRBJ2-7
D gene: NA
clone size: NA
CDR3 protein: CASSTGQISSYEQYF
CDR3 DNA: TGTGCCAGTAGTACAGGACAGATTAGCTCCTACGAGCAGTACTTC

V gene: TRBV20-1
J gene: TRBJ1-2
D gene: TRBD1
clone size: NA
CDR3 protein: CSASQQGARINYGYTF
CDR3 DNA: TGCAGTGCCAGTCAACAGGGGGCGCGAATTAACTATGGCTACACCTTC

V gene: TRBV9
J gene: TRBJ1-3
D gene: NA
clone size: NA
CDR3 protein: CASSPRGASGNTIYF
CDR3 DNA: TGTGCCAGCAGCCCCCGGGGAGCCTCTGGAAACACCATATATTTT

V gene: TRBV6-5
J gene: TRBJ1-2
D gene: TRBD1
clone size: NA
CDR3 protein: CASSMTGGLYGYTF
CDR3 DNA: TGTGCCAGCAGTATGACAGGGGGCCTCTATGGCTACACCTTC

V gene: TRBV18
J gene: TRBJ2-7
D gene: NA
clone size: NA
CDR3 protein: CASSPGGTDTYEQYF
CDR3 DNA: TGTGCCAGCTCACCAGGGGGGACGGATACCTACGAGCAGTACTTC

V gene: TRBV11-3
J gene: TRBJ2-1
D gene: NA
clone size: NA
CDR3 protein: CASSLGQNNEQFF
CDR3 DNA: TGTGCCAGCAGCTTGGGCCAGAACAATGAGCAGTTCTTC

V gene: TRBV2
J gene: TRBJ2-7
D gene: TRBD2
clone size: NA
CDR3 protein: CASRGTSGRPSYEQYF
CDR3 DNA: TGTGCCAGCAGAGGGACTAGCGGGAGGCCCTCCTACGAGCAGTACTTC

V gene: TRBV7-6
J gene: TRBJ2-3
D gene: TRBD1
clone size: NA
CDR3 protein: CASSSRTGSTDTQYF
CDR3 DNA: TGTGCCAGCAGCTCACGGACAGGCAGCACAGATACGCAGTATTTT

V gene: TRBV9
J gene: TRBJ1-2
D gene: TRBD1
clone size: NA
CDR3 protein: CASSPIQRQGTYGYTF
CDR3 DNA: TGTGCCAGCAGCCCCATCCAGAGACAGGGAACCTATGGCTACACCTTC

V gene: TRBV19
J gene: TRBJ1-2
D gene: NA
clone size: once
CDR3 protein: CASSMIGDTYGYTF
CDR3 DNA: TGTGCCAGTAGTATGATCGGGGACACCTATGGCTACACCTTC

V gene: TRBV11-2
J gene: TRBJ1-5
D gene: NA
clone size: NA
CDR3 protein: CASSSQGYDQPQHF
CDR3 DNA: TGTGCCAGCAGCTCACAGGGTTACGATCAGCCCCAGCATTTT

V gene: TRBV24-1
J gene: TRBJ2-7
D gene: TRBD1
clone size: NA
CDR3 protein: CATSGRDRDSYEQYF
CDR3 DNA: TGTGCCACCAGTGGGCGCGACAGGGATTCCTACGAGCAGTACTTC

V gene: TRBV30
J gene: TRBJ2-3
D gene: NA
clone size: NA
CDR3 protein: CAWSGGLTDTQYF
CDR3 DNA: TGTGCCTGGAGTGGGGGGCTCACAGATACGCAGTATTTT

V gene: TRBV7-8
J gene: TRBJ2-7
D gene: NA
clone size: NA
CDR3 protein: CASSLARAYEQYF
CDR3 DNA: TGTGCCAGCAGCTTAGCGCGGGCCTACGAGCAGTACTTC

V gene: TRBV6-5
J gene: TRBJ1-6
D gene: NA
clone size: once
CDR3 protein: CASSALGLNSPLHF
CDR3 DNA: TGTGCCAGCAGCGCCTTGGGCTTGAATTCACCCCTCCACTTT

V gene: TRBV7-2
J gene: TRBJ1-4
D gene: NA
clone size: NA
CDR3 protein: CASSPRQAINEKLFF
CDR3 DNA: TGTGCCAGCAGCCCCCGACAGGCGATTAATGAAAAACTGTTTTTT

V gene: TRBV10-3
J gene: TRBJ2-6
D gene: NA
clone size: NA
CDR3 protein: CAISETDRTASGANVLTF
CDR3 DNA: TGTGCCATCAGTGAAACCGACAGGACTGCATCTGGGGCCAACGTCCTGACTTTC

V gene: TRBV5-4
J gene: TRBJ1-4
D gene: TRBD1
clone size: NA
CDR3 protein: CASSLRQGAGEKLFF
CDR3 DNA: TGTGCCAGCAGCTTGCGTCAGGGGGCGGGTGAAAAACTGTTTTTT

V gene: TRBV28
J gene: TRBJ1-4
D gene: TRBD1
clone size: NA
CDR3 protein: CASSTNRGSGEKLFF
CDR3 DNA: TGTGCCAGCAGCACCAACAGGGGAAGTGGTGAAAAACTGTTTTTT

V gene: TRBV5-1
J gene: TRBJ2-2
D gene: TRBD1
clone size: NA
CDR3 protein: CASSEGQPNTGELFF
CDR3 DNA: TGCGCCAGCAGCGAGGGACAGCCAAACACCGGGGAGCTGTTTTTT

V gene: TRBV5-4
J gene: TRBJ1-2
D gene: TRBD1
clone size: NA
CDR3 protein: CASSSWDSSNYGYTF
CDR3 DNA: TGTGCCAGCAGCTCATGGGACAGCTCTAACTATGGCTACACCTTC

V gene: TRBV7-9
J gene: TRBJ1-5
D gene: TRBD1
clone size: NA
CDR3 protein: CASSETGGYPQHF
CDR3 DNA: TGTGCCAGCAGCGAGACAGGGGGTTACCCCCAGCATTTT

V gene: TRBV3-1/TRBV3-2
J gene: TRBJ2-3
D gene: TRBD2
clone size: few
CDR3 protein: CASTSAGGPSTQYF
CDR3 DNA: TGTGCCAGCACCTCCGCGGGAGGGCCTAGTACGCAGTATTTT

V gene: TRBV19
J gene: TRBJ2-4
D gene: NA
clone size: NA
CDR3 protein: CASSRRGGLAKNIQYF
CDR3 DNA: TGTGCCAGTAGTAGGAGGGGGGGGTTGGCCAAAAACATTCAGTACTTC

V gene: TRBV5-1
J gene: TRBJ2-7
D gene: NA
clone size: NA
CDR3 protein: CASSLVMTGSSYEQYF
CDR3 DNA: TGCGCCAGCAGCTTGGTTATGACAGGAAGCTCCTACGAGCAGTACTTC

V gene: TRBV24-1
J gene: TRBJ2-3
D gene: TRBD1
clone size: NA
CDR3 protein: CATSDLHPGQGNGSTDTQYF
CDR3 DNA: TGTGCCACCAGTGATTTGCACCCGGGACAGGGGAACGGTAGCACAGATACGCAGTATTTT

V gene: TRBV6-6
J gene: TRBJ1-5
D gene: TRBD1
clone size: NA
CDR3 protein: CASSYDRGYQPQHF
CDR3 DNA: TGTGCCAGCAGTTACGACAGGGGTTATCAGCCCCAGCATTTT

V gene: TRBV9
J gene: TRBJ2-1
D gene: NA
clone size: NA
CDR3 protein: CASSVLPHEQFF
CDR3 DNA: TGTGCCAGCAGCGTACTACCCCATGAGCAGTTCTTC

V gene: TRBV6-5
J gene: TRBJ2-2
D gene: TRBD2
clone size: NA
CDR3 protein: CASSTPGGGGGELFF
CDR3 DNA: TGTGCCAGCAGTACCCCCGGGGGGGGCGGCGGGGAGCTGTTTTTT

V gene: TRBV5-1
J gene: TRBJ2-4
D gene: TRBD2
clone size: NA
CDR3 protein: CASSLELGAGGRLNIQYF
CDR3 DNA: TGCGCCAGCAGCTTGGAATTGGGAGCGGGAGGTCGGTTGAACATTCAGTACTTC

V gene: TRBV7-6
J gene: TRBJ1-6
D gene: TRBD1
clone size: NA
CDR3 protein: CASSSTGADGYNSPLHF
CDR3 DNA: TGTGCCAGCAGCTCGACAGGGGCCGACGGGTATAATTCACCCCTCCACTTT

V gene: TRBV13
J gene: TRBJ2-7
D gene: NA
clone size: NA
CDR3 protein: CASSEENRETGEQYF
CDR3 DNA: TGTGCCAGCAGCGAGGAAAACAGGGAGACTGGGGAGCAGTACTTC

V gene: TRBV10-3
J gene: TRBJ2-3
D gene: NA
clone size: once
CDR3 protein: CATSSGSTDTQYF
CDR3 DNA: TGTGCCACCTCAAGCGGGAGCACAGATACGCAGTATTTT

V gene: TRBV24-1
J gene: TRBJ1-5
D gene: NA
clone size: NA
CDR3 protein: CATSPDRYQPQHF
CDR3 DNA: TGTGCCACCTCTCCTGACAGATATCAGCCCCAGCATTTT

V gene: TRBV9
J gene: TRBJ2-1
D gene: TRBD2
clone size: NA
CDR3 protein: CASSGRGTSDYNEQFF
CDR3 DNA: TGTGCCAGCAGCGGAAGGGGCACTAGCGACTACAATGAGCAGTTCTTC

V gene: TRBV5-1
J gene: TRBJ1-1
D gene: NA
clone size: NA
CDR3 protein: CASSFSPGDTEAFF
CDR3 DNA: TGCGCCAGCAGCTTTTCGCCGGGGGACACTGAAGCTTTCTTT

V gene: TRBV14
J gene: TRBJ2-1
D gene: TRBD2
clone size: NA
CDR3 protein: CASSPLAGMGQFF
CDR3 DNA: TGTGCCAGCAGCCCACTAGCGGGAATGGGGCAGTTCTTC

V gene: TRBV7-8
J gene: TRBJ1-1
D gene: NA
clone size: NA
CDR3 protein: CASSQDSEAFF
CDR3 DNA: TGTGCCAGCAGCCAGGACAGTGAAGCTTTCTTT

V gene: TRBV18
J gene: TRBJ2-5
D gene: TRBD2
clone size: NA
CDR3 protein: CASSPPVRTSGKEAQYF
CDR3 DNA: TGTGCCAGCTCACCACCGGTGAGGACTAGCGGGAAAGAGGCCCAGTACTTC

V gene: TRBV27
J gene: TRBJ2-7
D gene: NA
clone size: NA
CDR3 protein: CASSPPGGYEQYF
CDR3 DNA: TGTGCCAGCAGTCCCCCCGGGGGCTACGAGCAGTACTTC

V gene: TRBV5-8
J gene: TRBJ2-2
D gene: NA
clone size: NA
CDR3 protein: CATERPGWMITGELFF
CDR3 DNA: TGTGCCACCGAGCGGCCAGGTTGGATGATAACCGGGGAGCTGTTTTTT

V gene: TRBV27
J gene: TRBJ2-5
D gene: NA
clone size: NA
CDR3 protein: CASSRGTGLGTQYF
CDR3 DNA: TGTGCCAGCAGCAGAGGAACAGGGTTGGGGACCCAGTACTTC

V gene: TRBV25-1
J gene: TRBJ2-3
D gene: NA
clone size: NA
CDR3 protein: CASSPVWRDTQYF
CDR3 DNA: TGTGCCAGCAGCCCCGTTTGGAGGGATACGCAGTATTTT

V gene: TRBV7-3
J gene: TRBJ2-2
D gene: TRBD2
clone size: NA
CDR3 protein: CASSSTSGMGTGELFF
CDR3 DNA: TGTGCCAGCAGCTCGACTAGCGGGATGGGCACCGGGGAGCTGTTTTTT

V gene: TRBV4-2
J gene: TRBJ1-5
D gene: TRBD1
clone size: NA
CDR3 protein: CASSQDQGANQPQHF
CDR3 DNA: TGTGCCAGCAGCCAAGATCAGGGGGCGAATCAGCCCCAGCATTTT